This TCR beta chain was observed in a study of blood T cell repertoires in COVID-19. Study context: Some COVID-19 samples were acute and others convalescent; all came from the United States, Italy and Spain.

The participants were between about 18 and 90 years old and came from roughly 24 US areas. Donors in Cohort 3 who had recovered were those with two negative PCRs, healthcare professional clearance, or resolution of their symptoms. This CDR3 has 19 amino acids. Trimming removed 0 bases from V and 2 bases from J; junction bases left unmatched: 12. Per the germline V gene, CDR1 is SGHRS and CDR2 is YFSETQ. The data were produced by immunoSEQ multiplex PCR, yet TCRdb's version contains in-frame clones alone and is incomplete. The table includes 250,000 to 300,000 clones, approximately 85% detected once. This clonotype was sampled from a woman in her twenties or thirties who had recovered from COVID-19. Source material: PBMCs or T cells enriched from blood (not recorded which). The chain couples TRBV5-1 to TRBJ1-2; the match to TRBD1 covers 11 bases. DNA for the CDR3: TGCGCCAGCAGCTTGGGACCTTATTACGGACAGGGGGCGAACTATGGCTACACCTTC. Its translation: CASSLGPYYGQGANYGYTF. Drawing the rest from reference TRBV5-1 and TRBJ1-2, the complete variable domain is KAGVTQTPRYLIKTRGQQVTLSCSPISGHRSVSWYQQTPGQGLQFLFEYFSETQRNKGNFPGRFSGRQFSNSRSEMNVSTLELGDSALYLCASSLGPYYGQGANYGYTFGSGTRLTVV.